A single sample is the source of the 18 T cell receptor beta chains below, sequenced in a study of early T cells in non-severe SARS-CoV-2 infection. TCRdb called the 5' RACE reads again in MiXCR, with one record for every CDR3 protein. The table has 90,000 to 120,000 distinct CDR3 sequences, approximately 10% seen once. Sample: whole blood. The receptor set was obtained from an adult who was a healthcare worker with PCR-confirmed SARS-CoV-2 infection or an uninfected control (not recorded which).

The gene calls are TRBV10-3 and TRBJ2-1; no definite D call. Trimming shortened V by 7 bases and J by 5 bases, and 15 bases separated the two germline ends. CDR1 and CDR2 from the germline V gene are ENHRY and SYGVKD. The CDR3 has 14 amino acids. CDR3 sequence: CAIKGLLENNEQFF. The CDR3 DNA reads as TGTGCCATCAAAGGTCTACTCGAAAACAATGAGCAGTTCTTC.

The chain carries TRBV11-2 and TRBJ2-7, with D possibly being TRBD1 (6 bases). The CDR3 covers 15 residues. Deletions cut 4 bases from V and 0 bases from J, with 13 bases between. The V gene's germline CDR1 is SGHAT and CDR2 FQNNGV. The CDR3 reads CASSSVQGYSYEQYF. CDR3 sequence (DNA): TGTGCCAGCAGCTCCGTACAGGGTTACTCCTACGAGCAGTACTTC. The entire variable domain, with the rest obtained from reference TRBV11-2 and TRBJ2-7, is as follows: EAGVAQSPRYKIIEKRQSVAFWCNPISGHATLYWYQQILGQGPKLLIQFQNNGVVDDSQLPKDRFSAERLKGVDSTLKIQPAKLEDSAVYLCASSSVQGYSYEQYFGPGTRLTVT.

There are many counts of this clonotype. This CDR3 reads CASSFSVGRSYTF. CDR3 sequence (DNA): TGTGCCAGCAGCTTTTCCGTGGGAAGGAGCTACACCTTC. The rearrangement links TRBV7-9 to TRBJ1-2; no clear D. Germline CDR1 reads SEHNR; CDR2 reads FQNEAQ (reference sequence). This CDR3 contains 13 residues. V was pared by 3 bases and J by 9 bases, with 14 bases between.

This clonotype was observed a handful of times. The chain combines TRBV10-2 with TRBJ1-5; D gene unclear. The ends were cut back, 5 bases at V and 4 bases at J, with 9 bases in the middle. CDR1 is WSHSY, CDR2 SAAADI, per germline. This CDR3 is 13 amino acids long. CDR3 bases: TGCGCCAGCAGTTCCATGACGAATCAGCCCCAGCATTTT. Protein sequence: CASSSMTNQPQHF.

This rearrangement joins TRBV12-3 or TRBV12-4 to TRBJ1-2; 11 nucleotides agree with TRBD1. V lost 6 bases, J lost 7 bases, and 10 bases stayed unmatched. The CDR3 runs 15 residues. The CDR3 loop is CASSPWGQGVGGYTF. The CDR3 region has the DNA TGTGCCAGCAGCCCCTGGGGACAGGGGGTGGGTGGCTACACCTTC.

This chain connects TRBV7-8 to TRBJ2-2; TRBD2 is a possible D gene (5 bases). The CDR3 sequence is 16 residues long. Trimming stripped 4 bases from V and 4 bases from J, with 16 bases between. Germline CDR1 is SGHVS and CDR2 is FQNEAQ. CDR3 in DNA: TGTGCCAGCAGCTCTAGCCGGTGGCAGCCCACCGGGGAGCTGTTTTTT. Encoded protein: CASSSSRWQPTGELFF.

Turning to this clonotype: This could be a read error, since a much larger clone is one nucleotide away. The chain combines TRBV19 with TRBJ2-5, with D unresolved. The germline V gene has CDR1 LNHDA and CDR2 SQIVND (reference sequence). This CDR3 has 13 residues. CDR3 coding DNA: TGTGACAGTAGTATTATGGTTCAAGAGACCCAGTACTTC. Protein product: CDSSIMVQETQYF.

This clonotype was detected many times. The chain recombines TRBV7-9 with TRBJ2-2; D gene unclear. Deletions cut 3 bases from V and 4 bases from J, with 0 bases between. This CDR3 has 11 amino acids. Germline V gene data show CDR1 as SEHNR and CDR2 as FQNEAQ (reference sequence). The CDR3 coding sequence is TGTGCCAGCAGCTTCACCGGGGAGCTGTTTTTT. It encodes CASSFTGELFF. The full variable domain, its missing parts supplied by reference TRBV7-9 and TRBJ2-2, is DTGVSQNPRHKITKRGQNVTFRCDPISEHNRLYWYRQTLGQGPEFLTYFQNEAQLEKSRLLSDRFSAERPKGSFSTLEIQRTEQGDSAMYLCASSFTGELFFGEGSRLTVL.

There are many counts of this clonotype. This chain connects TRBV19 to TRBJ2-5, with TRBD2 as a possible D gene (6 bases). This CDR3 comprises 15 residues. Per germline, CDR1 LNHDA and CDR2 SQIVND (reference sequence). V was clipped by 5 bases and J by 4 bases, with 17 bases between them. CDR3 loop: CASSPLAGSGETQYF. The CDR3 nucleotides are TGTGCCAGTAGTCCTCTGGCGGGGAGCGGAGAGACCCAGTACTTC.

This clonotype was counted ten times or more. This rearrangement joins TRBV4-3 to TRBJ2-2, with a possible D match to TRBD1 (6 bases). Germline CDR1 is LGHNA and CDR2 is YSLEER. Trimming cost V 6 bases and J 6 bases, with 14 bases left between them. The CDR3 is 14 residues long. As DNA, the CDR3 is TGCGCCAGCAGGCAGGGACAAGAATCCGGGGAGCTGTTTTTT. Protein: CASRQGQESGELFF.

The chain joins TRBV12-3 or TRBV12-4 to TRBJ2-3, with TRBD1 matching over 7 bases. This CDR3 comprises 14 residues. Trimming cost V 4 bases and J 7 bases; bases outside gene matches: 8. The CDR3 loop reads CASSSDRPLNTQYF. In DNA form, the CDR3 reads TGTGCCAGCAGTTCGGACAGGCCGCTCAATACGCAGTATTTT.

This clonotype showed up just a few times. J is TRBJ2-7 and V is TRBV27; 7 bases fit TRBD1. In germline, CDR1 is MNHEY, CDR2 SMNVEV (reference sequence). This CDR3 is built from 14 residues. The V segment lost 8 bases and the J segment 0 bases; nucleotides outside the gene matches: 7. CDR3 residues: CASGKDRNSYEQYF. In DNA, the CDR3 is TGTGCCAGCGGAAAGGACAGGAACTCCTACGAGCAGTACTTC.

The chain recombines TRBV2 with TRBJ2-7, with a possible D match to TRBD1 (6 bases). Germline V gene lookup returns CDR1 SNHLY and CDR2 FYNNEI. The CDR3 has 13 residues. The ends were cut back, 3 bases at V and 2 bases at J, with 8 bases in the middle. CDR3 protein: CASSDEGAYEQYF. The CDR3 DNA follows: TGTGCCAGCAGTGACGAGGGGGCCTACGAGCAGTACTTC.

The table lists this clonotype with a few counts. The chain is built from TRBV12-3 or TRBV12-4 and TRBJ2-6; TRBD2 is a possible D gene (6 bases). This CDR3 spans 18 amino acids. V was clipped by 6 bases and J by 3 bases, with 21 bases between them. CDR3 sequence reads: CASRARETVSDGANVLTF. DNA for the CDR3: TGTGCCAGCAGAGCCCGGGAGACGGTGTCTGATGGGGCCAACGTCCTGACTTTC.

Remarks on this clonotype: A much larger clone differs by one base, so this may be a read error. The chain carries TRBV7-9 and TRBJ1-1, with a weak D call TRBD1 (5 bases). The CDR3 is 13 amino acids. CDR1 and CDR2 from the germline V gene are SEHNR and FQNEAQ (reference sequence). The CDR3 spells CASLEGLNTEVFF. In DNA form, the CDR3 reads TGTGCCAGCTTGGAGGGGCTGAACACTGAAGTTTTCTTT.

This clonotype was detected only a few times. The chain carries TRBV7-8 and TRBJ1-1, with D possibly TRBD1 on 6 matching bases. V was cut by 3 bases and J by 8 bases, with 16 bases left in between. Germline V CDR1 and CDR2: SGHVS, FQNEAQ. This CDR3 contains 14 residues. The CDR3 nucleotides are TGTGCCAGCAGCTTCGGACAGTCGGGCTTGGAAGCTTTCTTT. Encoded protein: CASSFGQSGLEAFF. The variable domain in full, with the rest retrieved from reference TRBV7-8 and TRBJ1-1, is GAGVSQSPRYKVAKRGQDVALRCDPISGHVSLFWYQQALGQGPEFLTYFQNEAQLDKSGLPSDRFFAERPEGSVSTLKIQRTQQEDSAVYLCASSFGQSGLEAFFGQGTRLTVV.

The V and J genes are TRBV28 and TRBJ1-1, with 9 bases that match TRBD1. The length of the CDR3 is 15 residues. Trimming took 3 bases from V and 5 from J; bases not matched to a gene: 7. Germline V lookup: CDR1 MDHEN, CDR2 SYDVKM. CDR3 amino acids: CASSFGWDRDTEAFF. CDR3 coding DNA: TGTGCCAGCAGTTTTGGTTGGGACAGGGATACTGAAGCTTTCTTT.

The table lists this clonotype with many counts. The chain employs TRBV5-1 and TRBJ2-2; possibly TRBD1 for D (5 bases). CDR1 is SGHRS, CDR2 YFSETQ, per germline. This CDR3 has 15 amino acids. Trimming shortened V by 7 bases and J by 0 bases, and 13 bases separated the two germline ends. DNA of the CDR3: TGCGCCAGCGGGAAAGGGGTTACGAACACCGGGGAGCTGTTTTTT. Translating it yields CASGKGVTNTGELFF. Using reference TRBV5-1 and TRBJ2-2 for the parts outside the CDR3, the full variable domain is KAGVTQTPRYLIKTRGQQVTLSCSPISGHRSVSWYQQTPGQGLQFLFEYFSETQRNKGNFPGRFSGRQFSNSRSEMNVSTLELGDSALYLCASGKGVTNTGELFFGEGSRLTVL.